The TCR beta chain described here comes from a study of blood T cells in healthy people across ages. Across the whole study: There was about one barcoded beta molecule captured by template switching per two T cells.

The CDR3 is made up of 12 amino acids. Germline V CDR1 and CDR2: DFQATT, SNEGSKA (reference sequence). Trimming took off 5 bases at V and 2 bases at J, with 9 bases between the two ends. Through a sample-barcoded 5' primer and a J-beta primer mix, a second PCR was run for roughly 7 to 11 cycles. MiXCR was run by TCRdb on the 5' RACE reads, yielding one entry per CDR3 protein. The data contain approximately 780,000 distinct CDR3 sequences, roughly 24% of them singletons. These data also formed part of another study, on T cells of mothers and their children.

The sequence derives from a boy aged 10-17 years in good health. The gene calls are TRBV20-1 and TRBJ1-1, with unresolved D. The sequencing input was blood. Written as DNA, the CDR3 is TGCAGTGCTTGGGTGCAAAACACTGAAGCTTTCTTT. Its protein is CSAWVQNTEAFF.